This T cell receptor (beta chain) is from a study of Graves' ophthalmopathy and Graves' hyperthyroidism (dated by TCRdb to between 2017 and 2018). For the study in its entirety: Stable hyperthyroidism was defined as no progression to ophthalmopathy within 18 months of follow-up. Following sample collection, hyperthyroidism patients were given methimazole at a starting dose of 30 mg daily, and ophthalmopathy patients were given high-dose intravenous methylprednisolone. TCR beta repertoire signatures were used to distinguish Graves' ophthalmopathy from Graves' hyperthyroidism and to predict progression to ophthalmopathy. To explore V-J signatures distinguishing ophthalmopathy from hyperthyroidism, a discovery set of 100 patients (roughly 45 ophthalmopathy, roughly 56 stable hyperthyroidism) was enrolled. In total, 135 blood samples were TCR-sequenced: approximately 40 ophthalmopathy, under 85 hyperthyroidism and approximately 17 hyperthyroidism-to-ophthalmopathy patients. The independent validation cohort included 18 to 20 hyperthyroidism patients plus 17 patients who later progressed from hyperthyroidism to ophthalmopathy. T-cell repertoires of thyroid tissue and blood were compared in six hyperthyroidism patients.

This clonotype was found many times. What this receptor recognizes is not known. No quality values exist for individual bases; no much larger clone is one base distant. Patients with hyperthyroidism were aged 18 to 65 years, had been newly diagnosed, and had a disease duration of less than 2 months. Patients with other autoimmune diseases, uncontrolled infections, pregnancy or lactation were excluded from the study. Diagnosis was based on clinical symptoms, serum thyroxine, TRAb, thyroid ultrasound and orbital computed tomography. Total RNA was extracted with Trizol reagent and quality-checked on an Agilent 2100 Bioanalyzer. V and J lose 2 bases and 0 bases, and a span of 10 bases separates them. The CDR3 contains 16 residues, cysteine and phenylalanine counted. CDR3 DNA only is kept here, 48 bases in frame from base 1. CDR1 and CDR2 are drawn from the germline V gene: SGHVS, FQNEAQ. Overall results and qualifications from the work: In validation, the model predicted ophthalmopathy progression with more than 70% sensitivity and approximately 72% specificity; roughly 11 predicted patients were CT-confirmed with GO in a median of approximately six months. In cross-validation, the 13-signature model distinguished ophthalmopathy from stable hyperthyroidism with about 88% sensitivity and almost 83% specificity, and in the test set the corresponding values were roughly 80% and 75%. Most expanded thyroid clonotypes with frequency above 0.001 were also detected in blood, suggesting blood repertoires may reflect the thyroid immune response. No statistical method was used to set the sample size in advance, and the investigators knew which group each participant was assigned to.

TCR beta CDR3 regions were amplified from RNA transcripts for repertoire sequencing. HTBI primers and the Qiagen OneStep RT-PCR kit were used in a first-round RT-PCR, which was followed by a second-round multiplex PCR, size selection and purification. Libraries were sequenced on an Illumina HiSeq2000 using paired-end 100 bp reads. The original pipeline was this. SOAPnuke was used for read processing, and reads with adapters, uncalled bases, a mean Phred below 15, or no exact constant-primer or identifier match were discarded. High-quality paired reads were merged with COPE v1.2.5. Unique nucleotide sequences were defined as clonotypes and aligned to IMGT TRB V, D and J references using MiTCR v1.1. Only V-J combinations with frequency above 0.0001 were analysed, covering about 99% of repertoires. For each V-J combination, a TCR clonal expansion and chaos score was defined as F50 clonal expansion divided by the chaos observed in the TCRdist matrix. Welch's t-statistics and random forest were used to reduce the features to 10 to 15 V-J combinations, which were then used as input to a naive Bayes classifier. The similarity between thyroid and blood repertoires was quantified using the Morisita-Horn index. TCRdb cleaned the public reads at Q25 with fastp, built clones with MiXCR and kept in-frame beta chains. Entries that share a CDR3 protein sequence are merged under the most common genes and DNA. TCRdb, rather than the study authors, made the V and J calls. A total of more than 1,000,000 distinct CDR3 sequences appear in this sample, about 36% of them only once. 11% of the sample goes to the ten largest clones.

In this chain, TRBV7-8 is recombined with TRBJ2-2, with no reliable assignment of the D segment. Material for sequencing was peripheral blood or thyroid tissue (not recorded which). This receptor was taken from an adult man with Graves' hyperthyroidism. CDR3 protein: CASSLKRQANTGELFF. The DNA is TGTGCCAGCAGCTTAAAAAGGCAGGCGAACACCGGGGAGCTGTTTTTT.